The rows below give T cell receptor beta chains drawn from one sample of a study of T cells expressing NK-cell markers. TCRdb re-called the 5' RACE reads, yielding one record per CDR3 amino acid sequence without DNA. In total, the table holds 140,000 or so distinct CDR3 sequences. The sample taken for sequencing was blood T cells: a sorted CD56 or NKG2C T cell subset, CD4+ or CD8+ T cells, or bulk PBMC T cells (not recorded which). The receptors were sampled from a young man in good health. The CDR3 runs from the conserved cysteine through the conserved F or W. The order of the fields is J gene, V gene, CDR3 protein.

TRBJ2-1 | TRBV20-1 | CSARDIAGGYNEQFF
TRBJ2-3 | TRBV10-3 | CAIRTDTSTDTQYF
TRBJ2-2 | TRBV6-1 | CASGEGVITGELFF
TRBJ1-5 | TRBV15 | CATSSGTGYQPQHF
TRBJ2-2 | TRBV6-1 | CASRVEQLNTGELFF
TRBJ2-5 | TRBV28 | CASRGPAQETQYF
TRBJ2-3 | TRBV13 | CASSHRAIGTDTQYF
TRBJ2-5 | TRBV4-2 | CASSQEGTGTLIYQETQYF
TRBJ2-3 | TRBV27 | CASSLADTQYF
TRBJ2-7 | TRBV5-6 | CASSLSSYEQYF
TRBJ2-1 | TRBV19 | CASGDRDLSYNEQFF
TRBJ2-4 | TRBV30 | CAWSVGAWDIQYF
TRBJ2-5 | TRBV4-3 | CASSPGQSETQYF
TRBJ2-3 | TRBV21-1 | CADQRSKRDWTDTQYF
TRBJ2-1 | TRBV12-3/TRBV12-4 | CASSLREGDNEQFF
TRBJ2-5 | TRBV12-5 | CASGLASGGRAVKTQYF
TRBJ2-7 | TRBV20-1 | CSAPGQSYEQYF
TRBJ2-7 | TRBV6-1 | CASILYPDVYEQYF
TRBJ2-7 | TRBV19 | CASSIGPGLTYEQYF
TRBJ2-1 | TRBV27 | CASSLKLVSHNEQFF
TRBJ2-1 | TRBV27 | CASSLEAGGPIHEQFF
TRBJ2-3 | TRBV29-1 | CSVWGLDTQYF
TRBJ2-2 | TRBV29-1 | CSVEVLGGELFF
TRBJ2-4 | TRBV15 | CATSDGSAKNIQYF
TRBJ1-1 | TRBV6-5 | CASSYSGQGGPAFF
TRBJ2-7 | TRBV23-1 | CARARRESAYEQYF